The clone carrying this T cell receptor beta chain was detected only a few times. The antigen is not known. A single record per CDR3 protein comes from TCRdb applying MiXCR to the 5' RACE reads. The data show 95,000 to 110,000 distinct CDR3 sequences, roughly 10% seen once. After removal of 0 bases from V and 5 bases from J, the junction contained 6 bases not matched to a gene. The CDR3 sequence is 16 residues long. Germline CDR1 reads SGHRS; CDR2 reads YFSETQ. Described time point: longitudinal time-point 3. The sample comes from a study of neurological immune-mediated disorders. Study-wide results and limits: Whereas HTLV-1-associated myelopathy showed the most TCR clonal expansion, multiple sclerosis showed the least, with levels below those of healthy controls.

The receptor was isolated from a female donor with HTLV-1-associated myelopathy (HAM/TSP). The chain recombines TRBV5-1 with TRBJ2-1; 9 bases match TRBD2. Sequencing was done on a sample of PBMCs. The CDR3 region has the DNA TGCGCCAGCAGCTTGGGCGCTAGCGGGACCCACAATGAGCAGTTCTTC. Translated, it gives CASSLGASGTHNEQFF.